One and the same sample provided the 25 T cell receptor beta chains below, sequenced in a study of blood T cell repertoires in COVID-19. Method: immunoSEQ multiplex PCR; TCRdb's copy keeps in-frame clones and lacks some. The table shows 63,000 or so clones, with roughly 90% occurring only once. Sequenced: peripheral blood. The receptors were gathered from a man in his fifties or sixties with acute or convalescent COVID-19.

The chain couples TRBV11-1 to TRBJ1-1, with a weak D call TRBD1 (5 bases). There are 15 residues in the CDR3. V shed 6 bases and J shed 0 bases, with 14 bases lying between them. The germline V gene has CDR1 SGHAT and CDR2 FQDESV (reference sequence). CDR3 in DNA: TGTGCCAGCAGACAGGTAACGCCTATGAACACTGAAGCTTTCTTT. Protein product: CASRQVTPMNTEAFF.

This chain uses TRBV25-1 with TRBJ1-6; 9 nucleotides line up with TRBD1. The CDR3 contains 15 residues. Germline CDR1 reads MGHDK; CDR2 reads SYGVNS. The J segment lost 7 bases and the V segment lost 7 bases, leaving 8 bases of the junction unmatched. CDR3 bases: TGTGCCAGCAAGGGAACAGGGGGCTCGAATTCACCCCTCCACTTT. This encodes CASKGTGGSNSPLHF. Complete variable domain (other parts from reference TRBV25-1 and TRBJ1-6): EADIYQTPRYLVIGTGKKITLECSQTMGHDKMYWYQQDPGMELHLIHYSYGVNSTEKGDLSSESTVSRIRTEHFPLTLESARPSHTSQYLCASKGTGGSNSPLHFGNGTRLTVT.

The rearrangement uses TRBV7-2 and TRBJ1-6; D is ambiguous. The V end lost 2 bases, the J end lost 7 bases, and 9 bases lay between the germline ends. This CDR3 contains 14 residues. CDR1 and CDR2 (germline): SGHTA, FQGNSA. As DNA, the CDR3 is TGTGCCAGCAGCTTAAGGGTAGCGAATTCACCCCTCCACTTT. The encoded protein is CASSLRVANSPLHF.

The chain couples TRBV11-2 to TRBJ1-1; maybe TRBD1 (5 bases). Germline CDR1 SGHAT, CDR2 FQNNGV. Trimming pared 0 bases from V and 12 bases from J, leaving 17 bases between. The CDR3 contains 14 residues. CDR3 amino acids: CASSLEWIGGSTFF. Here the CDR3 DNA reads TGTGCCAGCAGCTTAGAGTGGATTGGGGGGAGTACTTTCTTT. The variable domain in full, with the rest retrieved from reference TRBV11-2 and TRBJ1-1, is EAGVAQSPRYKIIEKRQSVAFWCNPISGHATLYWYQQILGQGPKLLIQFQNNGVVDDSQLPKDRFSAERLKGVDSTLKIQPAKLEDSAVYLCASSLEWIGGSTFFGQGTRLTVV.

This clone showed up just a few times. The chain recombines TRBV12-5 with TRBJ2-2; TRBD1 matches 7 bases. Losses at the gene ends were 6 bases for V and 0 bases for J; bases not matched to a gene: 4. CDR1 LGHNT and CDR2 FRNRAP come from the germline V gene. This CDR3 has 15 amino acids. The CDR3 loop is CASGLGQTNTGELFF. CDR3 bases: TGTGCTAGTGGCCTGGGACAGACGAACACCGGGGAGCTGTTTTTT.

This clone has only a few counts. This chain joins TRBV11-2 and TRBJ2-2; TRBD1 might be the D (6 bases). V was pared by 5 bases and J by 0 bases, with 19 bases between. The V gene's germline CDR1 is SGHAT and CDR2 FQNNGV. The CDR3 consists of 18 residues. CDR3 bases: TGTGCCAGCAGCCTCGCCCCTGCCGGGACAACGAACACCGGGGAGCTGTTTTTT. Its protein is CASSLAPAGTTNTGELFF.

The chain combines TRBV5-1 with TRBJ2-5; perhaps TRBD1 as D (6 bases). The CDR3 sequence is 15 residues long. CDR1 and CDR2 from the germline V gene are SGHRS and YFSETQ. Trimming shortened V by 3 bases and J by 1 base, and 13 bases separated the two germline ends. In nucleotides, the CDR3 is TGCGCCAGCAGCTCGCTACAGGGTTCCCAAGAGACCCAGTACTTC. Its translation: CASSSLQGSQETQYF.

The chain recombines TRBV7-2 with TRBJ2-6, with 9 bases lining up with TRBD1. The junction had 5 bases not matched to a gene; V was cut back by 5 bases and J by 0 bases. Germline CDR1 SGHTA, CDR2 FQGNSA. The CDR3 runs 17 residues. CDR3 region: CASSGGQGPSGANVLTF. CDR3 sequence (DNA): TGTGCCAGCAGCGGCGGACAGGGGCCCTCTGGGGCCAACGTCCTGACTTTC. Full variable domain (remainder filled in from reference TRBV7-2 and TRBJ2-6): GAGVSQSPSNKVTEKGKDVELRCDPISGHTALYWYRQSLGQGLEFLIYFQGNSAPDKSGLPSDRFSAERTGGSVSTLTIQRTQQEDSAVYLCASSGGQGPSGANVLTFGAGSRLTVL.

The chain recombines TRBV5-1 with TRBJ1-4; the D is unclear. The CDR3 is 13 residues long. Looked up from germline, CDR1 is SGHRS and CDR2 is YFSETQ. V was clipped by 4 bases and J by 4 bases, with 8 bases between them. The CDR3 DNA is TGCGCCAGCAGCCCGTCCTATAATGAAAAACTGTTTTTT. Its protein is CASSPSYNEKLFF.

V gene TRBV10-2 combines with J gene TRBJ1-4; 11 bases align to TRBD1. CDR1 WSHSY and CDR2 SAAADI come from the germline V gene. The CDR3 runs to 15 residues. V was pared by 8 bases and J by 8 bases, with 10 bases of the junction left unmatched. CDR3 loop: CASQEPGQGAEKLFF. The CDR3, as DNA: TGCGCCAGCCAAGAGCCCGGACAGGGGGCGGAAAAACTGTTTTTT.

In this sample, this clone turned up once. The V call is TRBV7-2, the J call TRBJ1-1, with D unclear. V gave up 2 bases and J gave up 1 base, with 11 bases separating them. CDR1 and CDR2 from the germline V gene are SGHTA and FQGNSA. The CDR3 consists of 15 residues. CDR3: CASSLTADTNTEAFF. CDR3 nucleotide sequence: TGTGCCAGCAGCTTAACCGCGGATACGAACACTGAAGCTTTCTTT.

The V call is TRBV27, the J call TRBJ2-1; D gene ambiguous. V gave up 8 bases and J gave up 8 bases, with 10 bases separating them. Germline V gives CDR1 MNHEY, CDR2 SMNVEV (reference sequence). The length of the CDR3 is 11 residues. The CDR3 sequence is CASRLWHEQFF. The CDR3 DNA reads TGTGCCAGCCGCTTATGGCATGAGCAGTTCTTC.

V gene TRBV5-1 combines with J gene TRBJ1-1, with 10 bases lining up with TRBD1. With 3 bases clipped from V and 4 bases from J, the junction kept 6 bases outside the gene matches. Germline CDR1 is SGHRS and CDR2 is YFSETQ. The CDR3 spans 15 residues. CDR3 nucleotides: TGCGCCAGCAGCTCCGACAGGGGGCAGGGCACTGAAGCTTTCTTT. Translating gives CASSSDRGQGTEAFF.

The V and J genes are TRBV28 and TRBJ2-7; D perhaps matches TRBD1 (5 bases). V was shortened by 2 bases and J by 4 bases, with 12 bases between the two germline ends. Germline assignment: CDR1 MDHEN and CDR2 SYDVKM. The CDR3 totals 14 residues. The CDR3 spells CASSLPLGAYEQYF. As DNA, the CDR3 is TGTGCCAGCAGTTTACCGTTAGGGGCGTACGAGCAGTACTTC.

The chain joins TRBV7-8 to TRBJ2-1; 11 bases are shared with TRBD1. Unmatched junction bases numbered 4, after V lost 1 base and J lost 8 bases. This CDR3 is built from 15 residues. CDR1 is SGHVS and CDR2 is FQNEAQ in the germline V gene. The CDR3 protein is CASSLGTGGIDEQFF. CDR3 DNA: TGTGCCAGCAGCTTAGGGACAGGGGGCATCGATGAGCAGTTCTTC. Variable domain in full (rest from reference TRBV7-8 and TRBJ2-1): GAGVSQSPRYKVAKRGQDVALRCDPISGHVSLFWYQQALGQGPEFLTYFQNEAQLDKSGLPSDRFFAERPEGSVSTLKIQRTQQEDSAVYLCASSLGTGGIDEQFFGPGTRLTVL.

This rearrangement joins TRBV9 to TRBJ1-2, with 9 bases fitting TRBD1. Trimming took 3 bases from V and 8 from J; bases not matched to a gene: 11. Germline V lookup: CDR1 SGDLS, CDR2 YYNGEE. The CDR3 has 15 residues. CDR3 DNA sequence: TGTGCCAGCAGCGGGCCGGGGACAGGGAAATGGGGCTACACCTTC. Translated: CASSGPGTGKWGYTF.

The CDR3 spells CASSQRPLQGGNTEAFF. Written as DNA, the CDR3 is TGTGCCAGCAGCCAAAGGCCTCTACAGGGGGGGAACACTGAAGCTTTCTTT. The rearrangement joins TRBV14 to TRBJ1-1; 8 nucleotides align to TRBD1. Germline V lookup: CDR1 SGHDN, CDR2 FVKESK. The CDR3 extends over 17 amino acids. The V gene end was trimmed by 2 bases and the J gene end by 1 base; junction bases not matched to a gene: 9.

The chain has TRBV12-5 and TRBJ1-3; D not resolved. The CDR3 loop spans 16 amino acids. Germline-derived CDR1 and CDR2 are LGHNT and FRNRAP. V lost 6 bases to trimming and J lost 0 bases, with 15 bases between them. The CDR3 reads CASGEGGRSSGNTIYF. The CDR3 DNA sequence: TGTGCTAGTGGCGAAGGAGGACGGTCCTCTGGAAACACCATATATTTT.

The rearrangement joins TRBV29-1 to TRBJ2-3; D unclear. This CDR3 contains 12 residues. The V and J ends lost 7 bases and 6 bases respectively, with 14 bases between them. Germline V CDR1 and CDR2: SQVTM, ANQGSEA. The CDR3 DNA follows: TGCAGCGCCCAGATGGTCTGGGATACGCAGTATTTT. Residues: CSAQMVWDTQYF.

This chain connects TRBV2 to TRBJ1-1; 10 bases match TRBD1. CDR1 and CDR2 (germline): SNHLY, FYNNEI. This CDR3 spans 12 amino acids. V shed 10 bases, J shed 5 bases, and the junction held 4 bases outside the gene matches. The CDR3: CATRDRGTEAFF. The CDR3 region has the DNA TGTGCCACCCGGGACAGGGGAACTGAAGCTTTCTTT.

The chain uses TRBV14 and TRBJ2-7; maybe TRBD2 (5 bases). CDR1 and CDR2 (germline): SGHDN, FVKESK. With 1 base removed from V and 6 bases from J, the gap between germline ends came to 13 bases. This CDR3 is built from 14 residues. CDR3 region: CASSQVAGPAEQYF. The DNA for the CDR3 is TGTGCCAGCAGCCAAGTCGCGGGCCCCGCCGAGCAGTACTTC.

This clone showed up just once. V usage is TRBV18 and J usage is TRBJ2-7, with D perhaps matching TRBD2 (7 bases). V was shortened by 1 base and J by 3 bases, with 25 bases between the two germline ends. This CDR3 has 19 residues. Germline loops: CDR1 KGHSH, CDR2 LQKENI. For the CDR3, the DNA is TGTGCCAGCTCACCACAGCGGGGCGGGGGCCATATTGTAGGCTACGAGCAGTACTTC. Translating gives CASSPQRGGGHIVGYEQYF.

This clone has more than one count but fewer than ten. The chain carries TRBV11-2 and TRBJ2-7; 8 nucleotides align to TRBD1. Trimming removed 3 bases from V and 4 bases from J; junction bases left unmatched: 5. Germline V gene lookup returns CDR1 SGHAT and CDR2 FQNNGV. This CDR3 is built from 14 residues. The CDR3 loop reads CASSFGQGKYEQYF. CDR3 nucleotide sequence: TGTGCCAGCAGCTTTGGACAGGGAAAGTACGAGCAGTACTTC.

J is TRBJ1-1 and V is TRBV12-3 or TRBV12-4, with TRBD1 matching 8 bases. This CDR3 region has 12 residues. V shed 0 bases and J 13 bases; nucleotides not matched to a gene: 4. DNA of the CDR3: TGTGCCAGCAGTTTAGCTCAGGGGGCGGGTTTCTTT. This gives the protein CASSLAQGAGFF.

This clone was observed once. The chain carries TRBV7-2 and TRBJ2-6, with D possibly TRBD2 on 7 matching bases. The CDR3 covers 17 residues. Germline-derived CDR1 and CDR2 are SGHTA and FQGNSA. The ends were cut back, 5 bases at V and 0 bases at J, with 14 bases in the middle. CDR3 sequence reads: CASSPGGFYSGANVLTF. For the CDR3, the DNA is TGTGCCAGCAGCCCGGGGGGCTTTTACTCTGGGGCCAACGTCCTGACTTTC.